The 29 T cell receptor beta chains given below trace back to one sample, sequenced in a study of cytomegalovirus exposure and HLA in healthy donors. Primers for the PCR totalled 60 Vbeta and 13 Jbeta. Profiled with immunoSEQ multiplex PCR; TCRdb holds only in-frame clones, not every one. The sample shows 160,000 or so clones, around 78% of them seen only once. Sequenced: PBMCs. These receptor sequences come from a woman in her 40s in good health and CMV-seronegative.

This clone was counted only a few times. The V and J genes are TRBV5-6 and TRBJ1-4; D is possibly TRBD1 (6 bases). The germline V gene encodes CDR1 SGHDT and CDR2 YYEEEE. V lost 0 bases, J lost 3 bases, and 9 bases lay in between. The CDR3 has 15 amino acids. The CDR3 DNA is TGTGCCAGCAGCTTGGTAGGACAGCCTAATGAAAAACTGTTTTTT. It encodes CASSLVGQPNEKLFF.

This chain links TRBV5-4 with TRBJ2-2; the D gene is possibly TRBD2 (6 bases). Germline CDR1 reads SGHNT; CDR2 reads YYREEE (reference sequence). The CDR3 extends over 16 amino acids. V dropped 4 bases and J dropped 4 bases, with 17 bases sitting between them. CDR3 in amino acids: CASSQGGVVGTGELFF. The CDR3 DNA follows: TGTGCCAGCAGCCAAGGAGGGGTGGTAGGCACCGGGGAGCTGTTTTTT.

V and J are TRBV7-9 and TRBJ1-1; D not certain. Germline CDR1 reads SEHNR; CDR2 reads FQNEAQ (reference sequence). Trimming took 0 bases from V and 6 from J, leaving 11 bases between them. CDR3 length equals 14 residues. In nucleotides, the CDR3 is TGTGCCAGCAGCTTAGCGCAGGTTGAAGCTGAAGCTTTCTTT. Residues: CASSLAQVEAEAFF.

The V gene is TRBV11-3, the J gene TRBJ2-7, with D possibly matching TRBD2 (6 bases). V was cut by 4 bases and J by 2 bases, with 12 bases left in between. Germline-derived CDR1 and CDR2 are SGHNT and YENEEA. The CDR3 extends over 14 amino acids. The CDR3 DNA reads TGTGCCAGCAGCTCGCGGGACTTTACCTACGAGCAGTACTTC. Protein: CASSSRDFTYEQYF.

The chain recombines TRBV5-1 with TRBJ1-2; 7 nucleotides match TRBD1. Looked up from germline, CDR1 is SGHRS and CDR2 is YFSETQ. The trim removed 0 bases at V and 4 bases at J, leaving 3 bases unmatched. The CDR3 covers 14 residues. The DNA of the CDR3 is TGCGCCAGCAGCTTGGAGGGGGCAGCCTATGGCTACACCTTC. It specifies CASSLEGAAYGYTF.

This clone has just one count. The rearrangement uses TRBV5-1 and TRBJ1-1; perhaps TRBD1 as D (5 bases). CDR3 length equals 14 residues. The V gene lost 2 bases and the J gene lost 1 base, with 9 bases spanning the gap. Germline values: CDR1 SGHRS, CDR2 YFSETQ. CDR3 nucleotide sequence: TGCGCCAGCAGCTTCAGGGTTGAGAACACTGAAGCTTTCTTT. It translates to CASSFRVENTEAFF.

The CDR3: CASSDTFSGGGFSDTQYF. The CDR3 DNA follows: TGTGCCAGCAGTGATACTTTTAGTGGTGGCGGGTTTTCAGATACGCAGTATTTT. The chain combines TRBV6-1 with TRBJ2-3, with TRBD2 as a possible D gene (5 bases). The germline V gene encodes CDR1 MNHNS and CDR2 SASEGT. The CDR3 is 18 residues long. With 3 bases removed from V and 4 bases from J, the gap between germline ends came to 23 bases.

The rearrangement links TRBV28 to TRBJ2-3; 10 positions match TRBD1. Unmatched junction bases numbered 17, after V lost 7 bases and J lost 1 base. The CDR3 is 19 residues long. Germline CDR1 MDHEN, CDR2 SYDVKM. The CDR3 DNA reads as TGTGCCAGCAAAGACCGGGACAGGGGAGGAAATTTTGGCACAGATACGCAGTATTTT. This gives the protein CASKDRDRGGNFGTDTQYF.

V and J are TRBV2 and TRBJ2-3; possibly TRBD2 for D (5 bases). The germline V and J ends were trimmed by 6 bases and 2 bases, with 15 bases remaining between them. CDR3 length: 15 residues. Germline V gene sequence: CDR1 SNHLY, CDR2 FYNNEI. CDR3 residues: CASRIGESPTDTQYF. CDR3 nucleotide sequence: TGTGCCAGCAGAATCGGGGAGTCCCCCACAGATACGCAGTATTTT.

This sequence joins TRBV9 and TRBJ2-3, with 7 positions matching TRBD2. V lost 0 bases and J lost 5; bases outside the gene matches: 9. CDR3 length: 16 residues. CDR1 and CDR2 (germline): SGDLS, YYNGEE. The CDR3 nucleotides are TGTGCCAGCAGCGTAGAAGCGGGAAGTGTTGGAGATACGCAGTATTTT. It is translated as CASSVEAGSVGDTQYF.

The chain joins TRBV5-1 to TRBJ1-1, with TRBD1 identical over 8 bases. The germline gives CDR1 SGHRS, CDR2 YFSETQ. The trim removed 1 base at V and 5 bases at J, leaving 10 bases unmatched. CDR3 size: 16 residues. The CDR3 DNA reads as TGCGCCAGCAGCTTGAACCCAGGGGGCGCGGGGACTGAAGCTTTCTTT. Its translation is CASSLNPGGAGTEAFF.

This rearrangement joins TRBV28 to TRBJ2-7; TRBD1 is a possible D gene (6 bases). Trimming pared 5 bases from V and 6 bases from J, leaving 8 bases between. Germline CDR1 reads MDHEN; CDR2 reads SYDVKM. This CDR3 comprises 11 residues. This CDR3 is CASSMGAEQYF. CDR3 DNA: TGTGCCAGCAGTATGGGGGCCGAGCAGTACTTC.

The chain links TRBV7-3 to TRBJ2-1, with 12 bases identical to TRBD1. V was pared by 2 bases and J by 8 bases, with 4 bases of the junction left unmatched. Germline loops: CDR1 SGHTA, CDR2 FQGTGA. The CDR3 sequence is 15 residues long. CDR3 sequence (DNA): TGTGCCAGCAGCTTAGTCGGGACAGGGGGCCATGAGCAGTTCTTC. It is translated as CASSLVGTGGHEQFF.

The chain joins TRBV7-9 to TRBJ2-2; D is unclear. The germline V gene encodes CDR1 SEHNR and CDR2 FQNEAQ (reference sequence). This CDR3 spans 12 amino acids. V gave up 4 bases and J gave up 3 bases, with 3 bases separating them. CDR3 in amino acids: CASSSYTGELFF. In DNA form, the CDR3 reads TGTGCCAGCAGCTCCTACACCGGGGAGCTGTTTTTT.

The table lists this clone with a few counts. V gene TRBV10-3 combines with J gene TRBJ1-2, with 7 bases identical to TRBD1. V lost 7 bases and J lost 2; bases outside the gene matches: 10. The germline V gene has CDR1 ENHRY and CDR2 SYGVKD. The CDR3 loop spans 15 amino acids. Here the CDR3 reads CAITEAPTGNYGYTF. In DNA, the CDR3 is TGTGCCATCACCGAAGCCCCGACAGGGAACTATGGCTACACCTTC.

The V gene is TRBV10-1, the J gene TRBJ2-3, with 11 bases fitting TRBD2. V lost 7 bases to trimming and J lost 4 bases; unmatched junction nucleotides: 7. Germline CDR1 WNHNN, CDR2 SYGVQD (reference sequence). The CDR3 sequence is 15 residues long. CDR3 DNA: TGCGCCAGCACCCCAACTAGCGGGAGTGCAGATACGCAGTATTTT. Translated, it gives CASTPTSGSADTQYF.

The chain is built from TRBV7-3 and TRBJ2-3, with D possibly TRBD2 on 7 matching bases. Germline values: CDR1 SGHTA, CDR2 FQGTGA. Deletions cut 5 bases from V and 3 bases from J, with 12 bases between. The CDR3 is made up of 14 amino acids. CDR3 in amino acids: CASSRGGWTDTQYF. The DNA for the CDR3 is TGTGCCAGCAGCAGGGGGGGATGGACAGATACGCAGTATTTT.

The rearrangement uses TRBV15 and TRBJ2-1; possibly TRBD2 for D (7 bases). The CDR3 runs to 14 residues. Between the trimmed V and J ends, which lost 6 bases and 6 bases, there was a span of 15 bases. In germline, CDR1 is LNHNV, CDR2 YYDKDF (reference sequence). CDR3 loop: CATSLGGGGNEQFF. The CDR3 nucleotides are TGTGCCACCAGTTTGGGGGGAGGGGGCAATGAGCAGTTCTTC. Using reference TRBV15 and TRBJ2-1 for the parts outside the CDR3, the full variable domain is DAMVIQNPRYQVTQFGKPVTLSCSQTLNHNVMYWYQQKSSQAPKLLFHYYDKDFNNEADTPDNFQSRRPNTSFCFLDIRSPGLGDTAMYLCATSLGGGGNEQFFGPGTRLTVL.

The chain is built from TRBV28 and TRBJ1-5, with 12 nucleotides matching TRBD1. The germline V gene has CDR1 MDHEN and CDR2 SYDVKM. V dropped 6 bases and J dropped 10; count of bases not matched to a gene: 4. CDR3 length: 13 amino acids. CDR3 in amino acids: CASRTGQGAPQHF. The CDR3 bases are TGTGCCAGCAGAACGGGACAGGGGGCCCCCCAGCATTTT. Full variable domain (missing parts from reference TRBV28 and TRBJ1-5): DVKVTQSSRYLVKRTGEKVFLECVQDMDHENMFWYRQDPGLGLRLIYFSYDVKMKEKGDIPEGYSVSREKKERFSLILESASTNQTSMYLCASRTGQGAPQHFGDGTRLSIL.

The table lists this clone with a few counts. This CDR3 reads CATFGQRNTEAFF. The CDR3 DNA is TGTGCCACGTTCGGACAGCGGAACACTGAAGCTTTCTTT. The chain employs TRBV2 and TRBJ1-1, with D maybe TRBD1 (6 bases). Germline V gives CDR1 SNHLY, CDR2 FYNNEI. V lost 10 bases, J lost 1 base, and 13 bases lay in between. The CDR3 totals 13 residues.

DNA of the CDR3: TGTGCCAGCAGCTTAGGTGCTAGAGGTAGCACAGATACGCAGTATTTT. Its protein product is CASSLGARGSTDTQYF. The chain has TRBV7-3 and TRBJ2-3; D is uncertain. The CDR3 totals 16 residues. CDR1 and CDR2 (germline): SGHTA, FQGTGA. V lost 2 bases and J lost 0, with 12 bases in between.

This clone was counted only a few times. The chain joins TRBV30 to TRBJ1-1; D unresolved. The CDR3 consists of 13 residues. Trimming took 5 bases from V and 1 from J, leaving 11 bases between them. CDR1 GTSNPN and CDR2 SVGIG come from the germline V gene (reference sequence). The CDR3 nucleotides are TGTGCCTGGCAAGTGAGTGGGAACACTGAAGCTTTCTTT. Translating gives CAWQVSGNTEAFF.

The chain has TRBV5-8 and TRBJ2-1; 7 bases align to TRBD2. The CDR3 totals 15 residues. Per germline, CDR1 SGHTS and CDR2 YDEGEE. J gave up 1 base and V 0 bases, and 1 base lay outside the gene matches. The CDR3 DNA reads TGTGCCAGCAGCTTGGGACTAGCATCCTACAATGAGCAGTTCTTC. Translating it yields CASSLGLASYNEQFF.

The rearrangement joins TRBV10-1 to TRBJ2-5, with 9 bases lining up with TRBD2. The DNA end is a closer match to TRBJ2-7, so the J assignment may be wrong. The CDR3 runs 15 residues. Per the germline V gene, CDR1 is WNHNN and CDR2 is SYGVQD (reference sequence). DNA of the CDR3: TGCGCCAGCAGTTCCCAGTCTAGCGGGAACTACGAGCAGTACTTC. It yields the protein CASSSQSSGNYEQYF.

V usage is TRBV27 and J usage is TRBJ1-1; 7 nucleotides match TRBD1. The J segment lost 2 bases and the V segment lost 8 bases, leaving 5 bases of the junction unmatched. The germline gives CDR1 MNHEY, CDR2 SMNVEV (reference sequence). The CDR3 runs 13 residues. This CDR3 reads CASGGQLNTEAFF. CDR3 DNA sequence: TGTGCCAGCGGGGGACAGCTAAACACTGAAGCTTTCTTT.

This clone came up a few times. This rearrangement joins TRBV7-3 to TRBJ2-4; the match to TRBD2 covers 7 bases. Germline CDR1 reads SGHTA; CDR2 reads FQGTGA. There are 15 residues in the CDR3. With V trimmed by 2 bases and J by 9 bases, 10 bases remained unmatched. In DNA, the CDR3 is TGTGCCAGCAGCTTATTACCCGGACTAGGCAGCATTCAGTACTTC. Its translation is CASSLLPGLGSIQYF.

J is TRBJ1-1 and V is TRBV5-1; 7 positions match TRBD1. The CDR3 has 15 residues. The ends lost 4 bases at V and 0 bases at J; junction bases unmatched: 6. The germline V gene encodes CDR1 SGHRS and CDR2 YFSETQ. The CDR3 DNA follows: TGCGCCAGCAGCGTGGGACAGTCCATGAACACTGAAGCTTTCTTT. The encoded protein is CASSVGQSMNTEAFF.

V is TRBV5-6 and J is TRBJ2-1; 13 bases match TRBD2. Looked up from germline, CDR1 is SGHDT and CDR2 is YYEEEE. The CDR3 is 15 amino acids. Losses at the gene ends were 6 bases for V and 6 bases for J; bases not matched to a gene: 6. The DNA for the CDR3 is TGTGCCAGCACACTAGCGGGAGGGCCAGGCAATGAGCAGTTCTTC. It translates to CASTLAGGPGNEQFF. The complete variable domain, with remaining parts taken from reference TRBV5-6 and TRBJ2-1, reads DAGVTQSPTHLIKTRGQQVTLRCSPKSGHDTVSWYQQALGQGPQFIFQYYEEEERQRGNFPDRFSGHQFPNYSSELNVNALLLGDSALYLCASTLAGGPGNEQFFGPGTRLTVL.

The chain joins TRBV13 to TRBJ2-1; 11 bases are a match to TRBD2. The CDR3 covers 17 residues. Trimming at V came to 8 bases and at J to 4 bases, leaving 13 bases not matched to a gene. Germline V gene data show CDR1 as PRHDT and CDR2 as FYEKMQ (reference sequence). CDR3 coding DNA: TGTGCCAGCGACTGGGGGGCTAGCGGGAGGAGGTACAATGAGCAGTTCTTC. Translating it yields CASDWGASGRRYNEQFF.